These T cell receptor beta chains were read from a single sample in a study of T-cell reconstitution after alpha-beta-depleted transplantation in children. TCRdb called the PCR reads again in MiXCR, with one record for every CDR3 protein. The sample has hundreds of thousands of distinct CDR3 sequences, around a tenth seen once. Sequencing used peripheral blood, obtained 180 days after TCRalphabeta/CD19-depleted stem cell transplant. The receptors derive from a male patient between 2 and 10 years old who had a stem cell transplant for chronic granulomatous disease, so the T cells may come from the graft donor. Each CDR3 is given with its conserved first and last residue. Fields, in order: V gene, J gene, CDR3 protein.

V: TRBV20-1
J: TRBJ2-6
CDR3: CSARLGLATSGANVLTF

V: TRBV29-1
J: TRBJ2-2
CDR3: CSVVPGSLTGELFF

V: TRBV14
J: TRBJ2-7
CDR3: CASSQGFGQHSSYEQYF

V: TRBV7-6
J: TRBJ2-7
CDR3: CASSQPISLTPDLYEQYF

V: TRBV7-3
J: TRBJ2-3
CDR3: CASSLKNEDTQYF

V: TRBV3-1
J: TRBJ2-7
CDR3: CASSQSNRVYEQYF

V: TRBV5-1
J: TRBJ2-5
CDR3: CASSNSGTGGRETQYF

V: TRBV28
J: TRBJ2-4
CDR3: CASRIQTGQFYF

V: TRBV7-2
J: TRBJ2-5
CDR3: CASGWGAEETQYF

V: TRBV5-1
J: TRBJ2-2
CDR3: CASSFRLAGASGELFF

V: TRBV5-6
J: TRBJ1-1
CDR3: CASRKTGERTEAFF

V: TRBV7-2
J: TRBJ2-7
CDR3: CASSLWAGGIYEQYF

V: TRBV29-1
J: TRBJ2-7
CDR3: CSVGGTGYEQYF

V: TRBV7-2
J: TRBJ1-3
CDR3: CASSLSRGNTIYF

V: TRBV20-1
J: TRBJ2-7
CDR3: CSVAGSPGEQYF

V: TRBV18
J: TRBJ2-2
CDR3: CASSPSGTSYGNTGELFF

V: TRBV28
J: TRBJ2-7
CDR3: CASSTPKRAGTYEQYF

V: TRBV14
J: TRBJ2-3
CDR3: CASSLQRGPYHTQYF

V: TRBV7-8
J: TRBJ1-1
CDR3: CASSLFTTGYRNTEAFF

V: TRBV12-3/TRBV12-4
J: TRBJ2-1
CDR3: CASSFMGVYNEQFF

V: TRBV4-3
J: TRBJ2-3
CDR3: CASSPGVASGGTDTQYF

V: TRBV20-1
J: TRBJ2-7
CDR3: CSARGLSTLYEQYF

V: TRBV28
J: TRBJ2-7
CDR3: CASSPLAGGSFSYEQYF

V: TRBV5-5
J: TRBJ2-3
CDR3: CASSRIPGPPTDTQYF

V: TRBV7-8
J: TRBJ2-3
CDR3: CASSPIAGSGASTDTQYF

V: TRBV7-6
J: TRBJ2-7
CDR3: CASSSTPRAYEQYF

V: TRBV3-1
J: TRBJ2-3
CDR3: CASSPTSSTDTQYF

V: TRBV5-1
J: TRBJ2-1
CDR3: CASSLRTSPYGNEQFF

V: TRBV5-1
J: TRBJ2-4
CDR3: CASSLLLRGDIQYF

V: TRBV19
J: TRBJ2-1
CDR3: CASSILTGGSYNEQFF

V: TRBV20-1
J: TRBJ2-5
CDR3: CSARLGPKETQYF

V: TRBV5-6
J: TRBJ2-7
CDR3: CASSPTDSRYEQYF